This T cell receptor beta chain was recorded in a study of CD8+ T cells in alopecia areata. Study-level points and caveats: Expanded CD8+ clones among the top 100, as well as scalp clonality, were significantly decreased by tofacitinib. Clonality in lesional scalp, especially alopecia totalis/universalis, exceeded that of normal scalp.

RNA, once extracted, was reverse transcribed into cDNA for use as the sequencing template. Produced via immunoSEQ multiplex PCR; TCRdb's table is partial and in-frame only. The data show fewer than 150,000 clones, about 54% seen once. About this clone itself: Its target is unknown.

Treatment noted: oral pan-JAK inhibitor, 5-10 mg twice daily. The source is a human donor with alopecia areata. The sample consisted of CD8+ T cells sorted from blood, taken at week 4, from a patient treated with tofacitinib.

The CDR3, as DNA: TGCAGCGGCGTAGACACCTACACCGGGGAGCTGTTTTTT. Translating it yields CSGVDTYTGELFF. V gene TRBV29-1 combines with J gene TRBJ2-2; D remains ambiguous. CDR1 and CDR2 from the germline V gene are SQVTM and ANQGSEA. Trimming stripped 7 bases from V and 3 bases from J, with 12 bases between. The CDR3 loop spans 13 amino acids.